A selection of T cell receptor beta chains follows, all from one sample in a study of Ad26.COV2.S vaccination and SARS-CoV-2 variants. Assay: immunoSEQ multiplex PCR; the TCRdb copy retains only in-frame clones and omits some. The top ten clones hold around 5.1% of a sample with more than 120,000 clones, 80% to 90% of them seen once. Sequencing used peripheral blood, obtained after recovery from COVID-19. These receptors all stem from a human donor who had recovered from COVID-19. Both conserved end residues are part of each CDR3. Fields, in order: clone size, V gene, D gene, J gene, CDR3 DNA, CDR3 protein. The D gene is left open where the match is weak. Size is omitted from some rows. Given values are once, few, many or a class for expanded clones.

NA	TRBV10-2	NA	TRBJ1-1	TGCGCCAGCAGTGAATCGGGGGCTACTAGGGAAGCTTTCTTT	CASSESGATREAFF
NA	TRBV7-9	NA	TRBJ1-4	TGTGCCAGCAGCTTAGTTTTACGGCATGAGGAACTGTTTTTT	CASSLVLRHEELFF
once	TRBV7-2	TRBD2	TRBJ2-3	TGTGCCAGCACCCATAGCGGGGGGGCCTCTGGCACAGATACGCAGTATTTT	CASTHSGGASGTDTQYF
NA	TRBV18	NA	TRBJ1-5	TGTGCCAGCTCACAAGGGGCCAATCAGCCCCAGCATTTT	CASSQGANQPQHF
NA	TRBV19	NA	TRBJ2-7	TGTGCCAGTACCGGACTCAACGAGCAGTACTTC	CASTGLNEQYF
NA	TRBV6-5	TRBD1	TRBJ1-1	TGTGCCAGCAGCAACAGGGGGCGGAGGACTGAAGCTTTCTTT	CASSNRGRRTEAFF
NA	TRBV5-1	TRBD2	TRBJ2-5	TGCGCCAGCAGGAACGGGGGGGCCCCCCAGACCCAGTACTTC	CASRNGGAPQTQYF
NA	TRBV4-3	TRBD2	TRBJ2-3	TGCGCCAGCAGCCCGGGACTAGCCTCCACAGATACGCAGTATTTT	CASSPGLASTDTQYF
once	TRBV23-1	NA	TRBJ1-4	TGCGCCAGCAGTCGAGAGGGTGGGGGTGAAAAACTGTTTTTT	CASSREGGGEKLFF
once	TRBV13	NA	TRBJ2-2	TGTGCCAGCAGCCAGAACACCGGGGAGCTGTTTTTT	CASSQNTGELFF
NA	TRBV5-1	NA	TRBJ1-2	TGCGCCAGCCAAAACGCTACTTATCAGGGAGGCTACACCTTC	CASQNATYQGGYTF
NA	TRBV19	TRBD2	TRBJ2-1	TGTGCCAGTAGTATAGTGGTAGCGGGGGAAAATGAGCAGTTCTTC	CASSIVVAGENEQFF
NA	TRBV28	NA	TRBJ1-2	TGTGCCAGCAGTCGTGGGGGGCGGGTCTATGGCTACACCTTC	CASSRGGRVYGYTF
NA	TRBV29-1	TRBD2	TRBJ2-3	TGCAGCGTTGACCGCCGGGGGGAATATACGCAGTATTTT	CSVDRRGEYTQYF
NA	TRBV25-1	TRBD1	TRBJ2-2	TGTGCCAGCGGAAGACAGGGGCAGGGGTCCGGGGAGCTGTTTTTT	CASGRQGQGSGELFF
NA	TRBV28	TRBD1	TRBJ2-7	TGTGCCAGCAGTTTCTCTGCGGCAGGGGGCATAGGGTTTTACGAGCAGTACTTC	CASSFSAAGGIGFYEQYF
NA	TRBV7-9	NA	TRBJ2-7	TGTGCCAGCAGCCCGCCCCCAGGTCCCGACTACGAGCAGTACTTC	CASSPPPGPDYEQYF
NA	TRBV5-8	NA	TRBJ2-7	TGTGCCAGCAGCCACGACAGCAACTCCTACGAGCAGTACTTC	CASSHDSNSYEQYF
NA	TRBV5-6	NA	TRBJ1-1	TGTGCCAGCACCTACGGGAGGGGCACTGAAGCTTTCTTT	CASTYGRGTEAFF
NA	TRBV28	NA	TRBJ2-7	TGTGCCAGCAGTTTACCTTTATCAGGGCGGACCTACGAGCAGTACTTC	CASSLPLSGRTYEQYF
NA	TRBV15	NA	TRBJ1-2	TGTGCCACCAGCAGAGATCGGGGGTCGGGGGGCTATGGCTACACCTTC	CATSRDRGSGGYGYTF
NA	TRBV28	NA	TRBJ2-7	TGTGCCAGCAGTTGGAATCGACAGGCAGGTACCTACGAGCAGTACTTC	CASSWNRQAGTYEQYF
NA	TRBV18	TRBD2	TRBJ2-3	TGTGCCAGCTCACCGGTGCTGCGGGGGGGGACAGATACGCAGTATTTT	CASSPVLRGGTDTQYF
NA	TRBV30	NA	TRBJ2-5	TGTGCCTGGGGCCCGGACAGCCAAGAGACCCAGTACTTC	CAWGPDSQETQYF
NA	TRBV7-9	NA	TRBJ2-1	TGTGCCAGCAGCCCCTCGATCTACAATGAGCAGTTCTTC	CASSPSIYNEQFF
NA	TRBV6-5	NA	TRBJ1-2	TGTGCCAGCAGTTACCAAGGTGGCTACACCTTC	CASSYQGGYTF
NA	TRBV7-2	TRBD1	TRBJ1-2	TGTGCCAGCAGCTTTGCCGGGACAGATTATGGCTACACCTTC	CASSFAGTDYGYTF
NA	TRBV5-6	NA	TRBJ2-3	TGTGCCAGCAGCCCCAGTTGGGGGGGCACAGATACGCAGTATTTT	CASSPSWGGTDTQYF
NA	TRBV19	NA	TRBJ1-4	TGTGCCAGTAGCGGGGGGCTGAATGATCACGCAACTAATGAAAAACTGTTTTTT	CASSGGLNDHATNEKLFF
NA	TRBV5-4	TRBD1	TRBJ2-5	TGTGCCAGCAGCTTTGACAGGGGAGAGACCCAGTACTTC	CASSFDRGETQYF
once	TRBV9	NA	TRBJ2-5	TGTGCCAGCAGCCCCCGGGACGGTCAAGAGACCCAGTACTTC	CASSPRDGQETQYF
NA	TRBV6-6	NA	TRBJ1-1	TGTGCCAGCAGGCCTACGGGATCGGGGCCGGGGACTGAAGCTTTCTTT	CASRPTGSGPGTEAFF
NA	TRBV7-9	NA	TRBJ2-1	TGTGCCAGCAGCATACCGCCGGCGGGGCAGTTCTTC	CASSIPPAGQFF
NA	TRBV28	NA	TRBJ1-2	TGTGCCAGCAGCCCCCCAGGGGTGGAGGGATATGGCTACACCTTC	CASSPPGVEGYGYTF
NA	TRBV12-1	NA	TRBJ2-3	TGTGCCAGCAGCCACGTTCCGCTCATTCGGAAGCAGTATTTT	CASSHVPLIRKQYF
NA	TRBV14	TRBD1	TRBJ1-2	TGTGCCAGCAGCCAAGTGAACAGGGGCTATGGCTACACCTTC	CASSQVNRGYGYTF
NA	TRBV5-1	NA	TRBJ1-2	TGCGCCAGCAGCTTTGAGGAGAACTATGGCTACACCTTC	CASSFEENYGYTF
NA	TRBV6-6	NA	TRBJ2-1	TGTGCCAGCACCACCGGGCCCTACAATGAGCAGTTCTTC	CASTTGPYNEQFF
NA	TRBV6-5	NA	TRBJ1-5	TGTGCCAGCAGACCCGACAGGACTAGCAATCAGCCCCAGCATTTT	CASRPDRTSNQPQHF
NA	TRBV5-8	TRBD1	TRBJ1-1	TGTGCCAGCAGCCCCCCGATAGGGGGCGAGGGGAACACTGAAGCTTTCTTT	CASSPPIGGEGNTEAFF
NA	TRBV28	TRBD2	TRBJ2-2	TGTGCCAGCAGCGGGGCTAGCGGGGGGGACGGGGAGCTGTTTTTT	CASSGASGGDGELFF
NA	TRBV7-9	TRBD1	TRBJ2-3	TGTGCCAGCAGTGACAGGGGTACAGATACGCAGTATTTT	CASSDRGTDTQYF
NA	TRBV7-9	NA	TRBJ2-1	TGTGCCAGCAGCTTAGTAGGGCCAAAGGGGTACAATGAGCAGTTCTTC	CASSLVGPKGYNEQFF
NA	TRBV28	NA	TRBJ1-5	TGTGCCAGCAGCATCGGGGGGGCCTCCAGCAATCAGCCCCAGCATTTT	CASSIGGASSNQPQHF
NA	TRBV27	TRBD1	TRBJ1-1	TGTGCCAGCAGTAAAATCTTCTTCCCCGGGACAGGGAAAGTGTGGAACACTGAAGCTTTCTTT	CASSKIFFPGTGKVWNTEAFF